The clone carrying this T cell receptor beta chain appeared a few times. This entry comes from a study of human T cells and chemical hapten exposure. Study information: Across samples, TCR yields varied, mostly owing to small differences in pooled library volumes.

The time point denotes: patch test 2, 6 weeks after DPC sensitization. Specified treatment: therapeutic diphenylcyclopropenone sensitization with weekly scalp DPC. The CDR3 has 14 amino acids. Germline CDR1 is MDHEN and CDR2 is SYDVKM. Unmatched junction bases numbered 4, after V lost 3 bases and J lost 3 bases. Original processing notes: Per-sample TCR counts ranged from 23,224 to 690,600, median roughly 96,000. TCRdb called the RACE reads again in MiXCR, with one record for every CDR3 protein. TCRdb's processing, not the study's, gives the V and J calls here. The data hold under 450,000 distinct CDR3 sequences, with about 6.3% observed a single time.

This receptor was taken from a woman between 18 and 30 years old with alopecia areata. Some clones in this sample may be carry-over from other donors' samples. J is TRBJ1-2 and V is TRBV28; 7 bases map to TRBD1. The sequencing here drew on whole blood, taken in connection with sensitization to the hapten diphenylcyclopropenone (DPC). CDR3 nucleotides: TGTGCCAGCAGTTTCATAGGGGGCGACTATGGCTACACCTTC. Translation gives CASSFIGGDYGYTF.